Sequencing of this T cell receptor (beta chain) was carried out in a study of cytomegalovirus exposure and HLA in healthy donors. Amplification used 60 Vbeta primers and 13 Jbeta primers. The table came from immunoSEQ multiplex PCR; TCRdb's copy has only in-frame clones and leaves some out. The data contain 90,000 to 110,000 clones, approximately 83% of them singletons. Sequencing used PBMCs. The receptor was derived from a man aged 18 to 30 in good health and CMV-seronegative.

The CDR3 DNA reads TGCGCCAGCAGCCAAGAAGGTGGGAGGTCCCACGAGCAGTACTTC. It is translated as CASSQEGGRSHEQYF. The genes are TRBV4-3 and TRBJ2-7, with a tentative D call TRBD2 (6 bases). Germline lookup yields CDR1 LGHNA and CDR2 YSLEER. The germline V and J ends were trimmed by 0 bases and 5 bases, with 14 bases remaining between them. CDR3 size: 15 residues.